This T cell receptor beta chain was sequenced during a study of blood T cell repertoires in COVID-19 (dated by TCRdb to between 2020 and 2021). Turning to the overall study: Samples from collaborators originated in the United States, Italy and Spain and spanned both the acute and convalescent phases of COVID-19. The prospective study material was composed of cDNA or gDNA derived from T cells, B-cell-depleted T cells, or PBMCs. A de-identified subject ID, COVID-19 status, age in years and sex were almost always included in the sample metadata. Where HLA class I and class II types were available, the types were taken from metadata supplied by the sample provider, not from assay-based typing. Subjects who had been exposed to COVID-19, were actively infected with it, or had recovered from it provided the deeply sampled blood TCRbeta repertoires that made up the dataset. The samples were drawn from two sources: the first 160 participants of the ongoing ImmuneRACE study, and 1,254 subjects contributed by 6 global collaborators. The repertoires were released in a freely available public database intended as a resource for research on the immune response to SARS-CoV-2. General conclusions and limits of the study: The quantity of clinical and demographic metadata differed by source and by participant and was supplied without curation.

In its sample, this clone was seen once. Its target antigen remains unknown. Base-call qualities are not available, and no considerably larger clone is one nucleotide away. TCRbeta CDR3 regions were amplified from genomic DNA by means of the immunoSEQ Assay, a bias-controlled multiplex PCR. The original pipeline was this. The number of nucleated cells in each sample was estimated by amplification of reference gene primers within the assay. To quantify the absolute abundance of each unique TCRbeta CDR3 rearrangement, sequence reads were collapsed and filtered. For each sample, productive Simpson clonality was calculated as the square root of Simpson's diversity index over productive rearrangements. The table comes from immuneACCESS by way of TCRdb, which keeps in-frame sequences with V and J called. Part of the clones is missing from these tables; in studies checked, under half for an unresolved V gene and the rest for unknown reasons. V, J and clone size were drawn from that table, and D and trimming were deduced from the DNA. The sample table contains 150,000 to 200,000 clones; only one count was recorded for roughly 85% of them. More than 7.5% of the sample is taken by the ten largest.

Each collaborating institution followed its own protocols to collect whole blood in K2EDTA tubes. For TCRbeta analysis, collaborators shipped samples as frozen whole blood, isolated PBMCs, or DNA extracted from either of those sample types. Sequenced material: peripheral blood. The clonotype comes from a man aged 50 or older with active or convalescent COVID-19.

The base sequence is TGCGCCAGCAGCTTTCTCGGGGGGCGTTTCACTGAAGCTTTCTTT. Its translation is CASSFLGGRFTEAFF. The rearrangement combines TRBV5-1 with TRBJ1-1; TRBD1 is possibly the D segment (6 matching bases). The cysteine opens and the phenylalanine closes a CDR3 of 15 amino acids. The retained sequence is limited to the CDR3, 45 bases, with the frame set at the first base. CDR1 and CDR2, looked up from the germline V gene, are SGHRS and YFSETQ. V loses 2 bases, J loses 4 bases, and the germline ends lie 15 bases apart.